This is a list of T cell receptor beta chains from one sample in a study of blood T cell repertoires in COVID-19. The table came from immunoSEQ multiplex PCR; TCRdb's copy has only in-frame clones and leaves some out. Seen here are roughly 77,000 clones, 76% observed once, and the top ten hold 15%. Sequenced material: peripheral blood. Receptors were obtained from a man in his 60s with COVID-19, enrolled during active disease. CDR3s include the opening cysteine and the closing phenylalanine or tryptophan. The order of the fields is CDR3 protein, V gene, J gene.

CDR3aa: CASSLTGDSGNTIYF; v_gene: TRBV11-2; j_gene: TRBJ1-3
CDR3aa: CAWSVGQGRNEQYF; v_gene: TRBV30; j_gene: TRBJ2-7
CDR3aa: CASKMAGTEAFF; v_gene: TRBV5-5; j_gene: TRBJ1-1
CDR3aa: CASSNSGENQPQHF; v_gene: TRBV18; j_gene: TRBJ1-5
CDR3aa: CASSFGQATMNTEAFF; v_gene: TRBV5-5; j_gene: TRBJ1-1
CDR3aa: CASSFLTEAFF; v_gene: TRBV5-5; j_gene: TRBJ1-1
CDR3aa: CSASRTAPGELFF; v_gene: TRBV20-1; j_gene: TRBJ2-2
CDR3aa: CASIPQGAKNTGELFF; v_gene: TRBV19; j_gene: TRBJ2-2
CDR3aa: CASSEGAGGLEYF; v_gene: TRBV18; j_gene: TRBJ2-5
CDR3aa: CASSERDRPYEQYF; v_gene: TRBV6-1; j_gene: TRBJ2-7
CDR3aa: CASSLAGEAYGYTF; v_gene: TRBV5-1; j_gene: TRBJ1-2
CDR3aa: CAISPGGDQPQHF; v_gene: TRBV10-3; j_gene: TRBJ1-5
CDR3aa: CSVLRAFF; v_gene: TRBV20-1; j_gene: TRBJ1-1
CDR3aa: CATSEKGAYEQYF; v_gene: TRBV24-1; j_gene: TRBJ2-7
CDR3aa: CASSGTGNTGELFF; v_gene: TRBV6-6; j_gene: TRBJ2-2
CDR3aa: CASSRGGLGNTIYF; v_gene: TRBV5-4; j_gene: TRBJ1-3
CDR3aa: CASSLSPRPPLHF; v_gene: TRBV27; j_gene: TRBJ1-6
CDR3aa: CASSSSGGAGNTQYF; v_gene: TRBV7-2; j_gene: TRBJ2-3
CDR3aa: CATGGGLGNQPQHF; v_gene: TRBV24-1; j_gene: TRBJ1-5
CDR3aa: CASSPYQRRSSYEQYF; v_gene: TRBV16; j_gene: TRBJ2-7
CDR3aa: CASSWPGGGRYEQYF; v_gene: TRBV7-9; j_gene: TRBJ2-7
CDR3aa: CASAGQGFVHEQYF; v_gene: TRBV7-9; j_gene: TRBJ2-7
CDR3aa: CASSGLTVAGELFF; v_gene: TRBV2; j_gene: TRBJ2-2
CDR3aa: CASSLGTGNTEAFF; v_gene: TRBV3-1/TRBV3-2; j_gene: TRBJ1-1
CDR3aa: CASRGTSGSDEQFF; v_gene: TRBV7-3; j_gene: TRBJ2-1
CDR3aa: CASRETGGGETQYF; v_gene: TRBV28; j_gene: TRBJ2-5
CDR3aa: CASSLSHTGELFF; v_gene: TRBV7-3; j_gene: TRBJ2-2
CDR3aa: CASSQGGGDNEQYF; v_gene: TRBV5-4; j_gene: TRBJ2-7
CDR3aa: CASSDSGTSGREQYF; v_gene: TRBV10-1; j_gene: TRBJ2-7
CDR3aa: CASSHPGGSYNEQFF; v_gene: TRBV6-7; j_gene: TRBJ2-1
CDR3aa: CSASGRTQETQYF; v_gene: TRBV29-1; j_gene: TRBJ2-5
CDR3aa: CSVGQAGIYEQYF; v_gene: TRBV29-1; j_gene: TRBJ2-7
CDR3aa: CASSARPGLQFF; v_gene: TRBV19; j_gene: TRBJ2-1
CDR3aa: CASSPAVSSYNEQFF; v_gene: TRBV18; j_gene: TRBJ2-1
CDR3aa: CASGQGGSTGELFF; v_gene: TRBV27; j_gene: TRBJ2-2
CDR3aa: CASSTLGGVGSYEQYF; v_gene: TRBV28; j_gene: TRBJ2-7
CDR3aa: CATSTRQGTTEAFF; v_gene: TRBV15; j_gene: TRBJ1-1
CDR3aa: CASSRQGYTGELFF; v_gene: TRBV18; j_gene: TRBJ2-2
CDR3aa: CASSQQGGWAFF; v_gene: TRBV7-6; j_gene: TRBJ1-1
CDR3aa: CASSGESTIYF; v_gene: TRBV10-2; j_gene: TRBJ1-3
CDR3aa: CAWSVRQANSPLHF; v_gene: TRBV30; j_gene: TRBJ1-6
CDR3aa: CASSMTSGKNTGELFF; v_gene: TRBV2; j_gene: TRBJ2-2
CDR3aa: CASSDRNSPLHF; v_gene: TRBV10-1; j_gene: TRBJ1-6
CDR3aa: CASSQGLEYNEQFF; v_gene: TRBV3-1/TRBV3-2; j_gene: TRBJ2-1
CDR3aa: CASSSQGNTEAFF; v_gene: TRBV11-2; j_gene: TRBJ1-1
CDR3aa: CASRRARDNYEQYF; v_gene: TRBV11-2; j_gene: TRBJ2-7
CDR3aa: CASSPGSGDSPLHF; v_gene: TRBV18; j_gene: TRBJ1-6
CDR3aa: CASSPGTGGDGYTF; v_gene: TRBV5-1; j_gene: TRBJ1-2
CDR3aa: CASSGIQGGPYNEQFF; v_gene: TRBV27; j_gene: TRBJ2-1
CDR3aa: CASSLLPRKNTEAFF; v_gene: TRBV5-1; j_gene: TRBJ1-1
CDR3aa: CASSARRETGELFF; v_gene: TRBV2; j_gene: TRBJ2-2
CDR3aa: CSVLPPGGTNEKLFF; v_gene: TRBV29-1; j_gene: TRBJ1-4
CDR3aa: CASSSLAESSYNEQFF; v_gene: TRBV27; j_gene: TRBJ2-1
CDR3aa: CASSQASGDYEQYF; v_gene: TRBV16; j_gene: TRBJ2-7
CDR3aa: CASSLASRRYFHEQYF; v_gene: TRBV3-1/TRBV3-2; j_gene: TRBJ2-7
CDR3aa: CASSLDPRNEQFF; v_gene: TRBV11-2; j_gene: TRBJ2-1
CDR3aa: CASSGGTSGGGANVLTF; v_gene: TRBV2; j_gene: TRBJ2-6
CDR3aa: CASSLTGGAYEQYF; v_gene: TRBV7-3; j_gene: TRBJ2-7
CDR3aa: CASTLQGARVLPLHF; v_gene: TRBV21-1; j_gene: TRBJ1-6